The present entry profiles one TCR beta chain with its context. Clones were sequenced by immunoSEQ multiplex PCR, and TCRdb holds only the in-frame ones, with some missing. The sample has approximately 210,000 clones, approximately 86% seen once; the top ten hold approximately 0.66%. CDR1 SGHRS and CDR2 YFSETQ come from the germline V gene. J lost 9 bases, V lost 4 bases, and 14 bases had no gene match. The length of the CDR3 is 15 residues. The data stem from a study of blood T cell repertoires in COVID-19. This TCR was recovered from a middle-aged man with acute or convalescent COVID-19. This rearrangement joins TRBV5-1 to TRBJ1-2; 8 nucleotides align to TRBD1. The source material was peripheral blood. The DNA of the CDR3 is TGCGCCAGCAGCCCCCCGACCGACAGGGGCGGTAGCTACACCTTC. It codes for CASSPPTDRGGSYTF.